This T cell receptor (beta chain) is drawn from a study of blood T cell repertoires in COVID-19. The CDR3 covers 14 residues. V was pared by 7 bases and J by 3 bases, with 7 bases of the junction left unmatched. Assay used: immunoSEQ multiplex PCR; TCRdb lists only in-frame clones, some missing. The table lists 100,000 to 150,000 clones, approximately 74% of them singletons. The receptor was isolated from a man aged 60-69 years with acute or convalescent COVID-19. The sequencing input was peripheral blood. This chain joins TRBV5-3 and TRBJ1-5; TRBD1 matches 7 bases. TRBV5-3 belongs to the ORF category, with a function that is uncertain. The CDR3 is CARDGTEYNQPQHF. In DNA, the CDR3 is TGTGCCAGAGACGGGACAGAGTACAATCAGCCCCAGCATTTT.